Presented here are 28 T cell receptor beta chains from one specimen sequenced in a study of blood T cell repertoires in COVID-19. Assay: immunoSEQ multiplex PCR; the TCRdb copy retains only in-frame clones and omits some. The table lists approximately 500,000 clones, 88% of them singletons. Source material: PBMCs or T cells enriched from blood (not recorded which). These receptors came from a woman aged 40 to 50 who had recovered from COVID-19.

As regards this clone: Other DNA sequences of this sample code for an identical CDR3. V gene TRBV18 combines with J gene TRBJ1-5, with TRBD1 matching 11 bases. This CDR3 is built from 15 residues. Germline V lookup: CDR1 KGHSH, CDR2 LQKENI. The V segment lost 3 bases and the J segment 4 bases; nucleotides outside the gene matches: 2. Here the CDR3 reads CASSPGQGVNQPQHF. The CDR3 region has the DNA TGTGCCAGCTCACCGGGACAGGGGGTAAATCAGCCCCAGCATTTT.

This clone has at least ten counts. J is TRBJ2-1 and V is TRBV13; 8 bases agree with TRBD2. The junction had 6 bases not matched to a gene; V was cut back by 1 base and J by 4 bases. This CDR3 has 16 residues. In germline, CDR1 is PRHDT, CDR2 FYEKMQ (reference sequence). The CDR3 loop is CASSLVGLAGYNEQFF. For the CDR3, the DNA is TGTGCCAGCAGCTTAGTAGGGCTAGCGGGTTACAATGAGCAGTTCTTC.

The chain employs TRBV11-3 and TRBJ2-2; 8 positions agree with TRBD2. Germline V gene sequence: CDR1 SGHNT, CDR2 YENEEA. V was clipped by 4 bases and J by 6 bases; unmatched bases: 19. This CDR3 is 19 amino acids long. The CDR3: CASSSLFSGTSLLAGELFF. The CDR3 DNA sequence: TGTGCCAGCAGCTCTTTATTTTCCGGGACTAGTCTTTTGGCCGGGGAGCTGTTTTTT.

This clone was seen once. The chain's CDR3 is CASSGGRLNTGELFF. DNA for the CDR3: TGTGCCAGTAGTGGGGGCCGACTCAACACCGGGGAGCTGTTTTTT. V gene TRBV19 combines with J gene TRBJ2-2; D might be TRBD1 (6 bases). The germline V and J ends were trimmed by 5 bases and 2 bases, with 12 bases remaining between them. The germline CDR1 and CDR2 sequences are LNHDA and SQIVND (reference sequence). The CDR3 extends over 15 amino acids.

This CDR3 is CASSPQGESYEQYF. The CDR3 DNA reads as TGTGCCAGCAGCCCCCAGGGCGAGTCCTACGAGCAGTACTTC. The chain carries TRBV4-2 and TRBJ2-7; D perhaps matches TRBD1 (5 bases). The ends were cut back, 4 bases at V and 1 base at J, with 11 bases in the middle. Germline CDR1 and CDR2: LGHNA and YNFKEQ. The CDR3 extends over 14 amino acids.

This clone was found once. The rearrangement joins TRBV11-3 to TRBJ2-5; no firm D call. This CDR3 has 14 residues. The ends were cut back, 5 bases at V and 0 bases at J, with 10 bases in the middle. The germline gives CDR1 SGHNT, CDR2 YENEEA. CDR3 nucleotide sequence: TGTGCCAGCAGCCCGGTGGCGGACCAAGAGACCCAGTACTTC. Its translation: CASSPVADQETQYF. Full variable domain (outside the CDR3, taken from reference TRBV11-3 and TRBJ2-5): EAGVVQSPRYKIIEKKQPVAFWCNPISGHNTLYWYLQNLGQGPELLIRYENEEAVDDSQLPKDRFSAERLKGVDSTLKIQPAELGDSAVYLCASSPVADQETQYFGPGTRLLVL.

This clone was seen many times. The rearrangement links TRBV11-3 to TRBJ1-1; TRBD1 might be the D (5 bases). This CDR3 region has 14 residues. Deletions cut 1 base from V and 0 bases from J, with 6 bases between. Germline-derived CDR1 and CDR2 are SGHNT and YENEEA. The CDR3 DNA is TGTGCCAGCAGCTTAGCGGACATGAACACTGAAGCTTTCTTT. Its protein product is CASSLADMNTEAFF.

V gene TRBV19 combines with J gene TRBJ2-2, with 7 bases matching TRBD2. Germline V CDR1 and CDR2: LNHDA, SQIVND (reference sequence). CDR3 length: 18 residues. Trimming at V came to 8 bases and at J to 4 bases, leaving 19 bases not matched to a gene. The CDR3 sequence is CASGMGGSRGKPTGELFF. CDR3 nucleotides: TGTGCCAGTGGAATGGGGGGGTCGCGGGGGAAACCCACCGGGGAGCTGTTTTTT.

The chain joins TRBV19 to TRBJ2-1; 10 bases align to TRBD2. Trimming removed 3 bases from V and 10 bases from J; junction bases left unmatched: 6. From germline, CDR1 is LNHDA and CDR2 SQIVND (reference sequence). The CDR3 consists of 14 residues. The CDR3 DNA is TGTGCCAGTAGTATCGCAGCGGGAGGGCGGGAGCAGTTCTTC. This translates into CASSIAAGGREQFF.

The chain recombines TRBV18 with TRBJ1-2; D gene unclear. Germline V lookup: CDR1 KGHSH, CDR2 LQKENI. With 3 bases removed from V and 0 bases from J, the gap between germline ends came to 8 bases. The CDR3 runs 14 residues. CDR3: CASSPNTANYGYTF. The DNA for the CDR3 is TGTGCCAGCTCACCTAACACAGCTAACTATGGCTACACCTTC.

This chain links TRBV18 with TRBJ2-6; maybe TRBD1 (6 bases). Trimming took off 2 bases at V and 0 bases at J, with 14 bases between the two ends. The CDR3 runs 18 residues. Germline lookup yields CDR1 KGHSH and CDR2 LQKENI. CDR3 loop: CASSPKGGSPSGANVLTF. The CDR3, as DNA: TGTGCCAGCTCACCAAAAGGGGGTTCCCCCTCTGGGGCCAACGTCCTGACTTTC.

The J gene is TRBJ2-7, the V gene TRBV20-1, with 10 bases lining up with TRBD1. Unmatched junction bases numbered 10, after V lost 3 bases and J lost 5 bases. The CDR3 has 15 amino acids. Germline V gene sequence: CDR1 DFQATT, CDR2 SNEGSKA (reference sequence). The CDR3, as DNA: TGCAGTGCTAGTACAGTAGGGACAGGGGTCAACGAGCAGTACTTC. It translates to CSASTVGTGVNEQYF.

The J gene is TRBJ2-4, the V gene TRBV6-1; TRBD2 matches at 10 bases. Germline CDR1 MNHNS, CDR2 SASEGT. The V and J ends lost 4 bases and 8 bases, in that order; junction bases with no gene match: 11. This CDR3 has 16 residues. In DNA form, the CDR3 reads TGTGCCAGCAGTGTGGGTCTAGCGGGAGTAGGAGACATTCAGTACTTC. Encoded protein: CASSVGLAGVGDIQYF.

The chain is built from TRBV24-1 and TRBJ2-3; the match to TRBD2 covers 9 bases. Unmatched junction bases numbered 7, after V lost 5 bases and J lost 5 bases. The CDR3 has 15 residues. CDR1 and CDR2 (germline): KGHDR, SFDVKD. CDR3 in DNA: TGTGCCACCAGTGCGTGGGGACTAGCTGTAGATACGCAGTATTTT. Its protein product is CATSAWGLAVDTQYF.

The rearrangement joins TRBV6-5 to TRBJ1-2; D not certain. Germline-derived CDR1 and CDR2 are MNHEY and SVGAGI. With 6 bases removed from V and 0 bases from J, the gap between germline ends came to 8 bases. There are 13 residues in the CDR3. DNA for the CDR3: TGTGCCAGCAGGGCCGGGGCTAACTATGGCTACACCTTC. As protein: CASRAGANYGYTF.

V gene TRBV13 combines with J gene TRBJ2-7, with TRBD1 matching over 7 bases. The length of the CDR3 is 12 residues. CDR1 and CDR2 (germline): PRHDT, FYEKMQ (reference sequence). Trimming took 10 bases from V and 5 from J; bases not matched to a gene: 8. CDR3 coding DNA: TGTGCCACCTCTCTAAGGGGGCACGAGCAGTACTTC. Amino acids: CATSLRGHEQYF.

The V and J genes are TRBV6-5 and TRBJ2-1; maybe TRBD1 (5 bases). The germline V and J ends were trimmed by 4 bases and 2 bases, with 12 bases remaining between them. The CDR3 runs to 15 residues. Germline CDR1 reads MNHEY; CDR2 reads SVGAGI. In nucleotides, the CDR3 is TGTGCCAGCAGTTCCTTTCGGACACCCTACAATGAGCAGTTCTTC. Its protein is CASSSFRTPYNEQFF.

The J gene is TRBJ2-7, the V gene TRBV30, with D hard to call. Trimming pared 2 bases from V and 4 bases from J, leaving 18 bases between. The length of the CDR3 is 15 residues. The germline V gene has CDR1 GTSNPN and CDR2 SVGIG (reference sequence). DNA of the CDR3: TGTGCCTGGAGTCCGGTGACCCACAGAATATACGAGCAGTACTTC. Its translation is CAWSPVTHRIYEQYF.

The CDR3 spells CASSLSAGFQETQYF. Here the CDR3 DNA reads TGTGCCAGCAGTTTATCCGCAGGGTTCCAAGAGACCCAGTACTTC. The V and J genes are TRBV27 and TRBJ2-5, with TRBD1 as a possible D gene (5 bases). Trimming cost V 0 bases and J 1 base, with 9 bases left between them. The germline gives CDR1 MNHEY, CDR2 SMNVEV (reference sequence). The CDR3 length is 15 residues.

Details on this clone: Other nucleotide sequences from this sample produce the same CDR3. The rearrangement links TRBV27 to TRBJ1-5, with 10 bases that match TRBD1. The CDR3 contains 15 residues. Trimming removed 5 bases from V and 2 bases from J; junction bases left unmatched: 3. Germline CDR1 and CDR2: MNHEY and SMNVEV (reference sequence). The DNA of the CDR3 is TGTGCCAGCAGTCCTGGGACAGGGGGCAATCAGCCCCAGCATTTT. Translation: CASSPGTGGNQPQHF.

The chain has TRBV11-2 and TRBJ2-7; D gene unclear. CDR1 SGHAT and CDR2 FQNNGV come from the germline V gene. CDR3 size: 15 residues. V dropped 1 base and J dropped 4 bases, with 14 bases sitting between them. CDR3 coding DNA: TGTGCCAGCAGCTTAGGTCGAGACATAAGATACGAGCAGTACTTC. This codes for CASSLGRDIRYEQYF.

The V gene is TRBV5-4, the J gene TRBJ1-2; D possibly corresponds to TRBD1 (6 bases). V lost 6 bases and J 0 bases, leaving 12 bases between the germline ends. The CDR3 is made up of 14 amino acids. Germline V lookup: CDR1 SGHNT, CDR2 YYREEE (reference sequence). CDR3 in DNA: TGTGCCAGCAAAAATTGGACAGCTAACTATGGCTACACCTTC. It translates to CASKNWTANYGYTF. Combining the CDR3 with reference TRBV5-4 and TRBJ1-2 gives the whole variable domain ETGVTQSPTHLIKTRGQQVTLRCSSQSGHNTVSWYQQALGQGPQFIFQYYREEENGRGNFPPRFSGLQFPNYSSELNVNALELDDSALYLCASKNWTANYGYTFGSGTRLTVV.

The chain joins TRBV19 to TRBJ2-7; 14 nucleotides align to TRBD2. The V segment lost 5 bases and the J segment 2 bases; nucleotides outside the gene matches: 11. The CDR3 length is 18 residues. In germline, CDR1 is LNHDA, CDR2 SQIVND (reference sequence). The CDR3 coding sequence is TGTGCCAGTAGTGCCCCGACTAGCGGGAGGGCTCACCCCTACGAGCAGTACTTC. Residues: CASSAPTSGRAHPYEQYF.

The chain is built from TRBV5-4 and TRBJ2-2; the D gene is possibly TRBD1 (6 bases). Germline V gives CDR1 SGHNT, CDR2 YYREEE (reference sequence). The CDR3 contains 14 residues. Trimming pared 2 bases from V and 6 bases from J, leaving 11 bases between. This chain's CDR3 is CASSLIQGPGELFF. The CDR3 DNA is TGTGCCAGCAGCTTAATCCAGGGGCCCGGGGAGCTGTTTTTT.

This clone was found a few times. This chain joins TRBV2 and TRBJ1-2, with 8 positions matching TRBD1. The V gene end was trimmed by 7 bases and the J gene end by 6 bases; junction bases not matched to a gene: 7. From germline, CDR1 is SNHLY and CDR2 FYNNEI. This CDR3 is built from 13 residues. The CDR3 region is CASNDRGVDGYTF. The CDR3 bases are TGTGCCAGCAATGACAGGGGAGTGGATGGCTACACCTTC.

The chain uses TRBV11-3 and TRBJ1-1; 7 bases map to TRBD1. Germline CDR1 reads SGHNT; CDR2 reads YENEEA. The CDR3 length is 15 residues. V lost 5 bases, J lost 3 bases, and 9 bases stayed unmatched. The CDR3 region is CASSHNRGRDTEAFF. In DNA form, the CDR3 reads TGTGCCAGCAGCCATAACAGGGGAAGAGACACTGAAGCTTTCTTT. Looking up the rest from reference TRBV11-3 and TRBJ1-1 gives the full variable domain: EAGVVQSPRYKIIEKKQPVAFWCNPISGHNTLYWYLQNLGQGPELLIRYENEEAVDDSQLPKDRFSAERLKGVDSTLKIQPAELGDSAVYLCASSHNRGRDTEAFFGQGTRLTVV.

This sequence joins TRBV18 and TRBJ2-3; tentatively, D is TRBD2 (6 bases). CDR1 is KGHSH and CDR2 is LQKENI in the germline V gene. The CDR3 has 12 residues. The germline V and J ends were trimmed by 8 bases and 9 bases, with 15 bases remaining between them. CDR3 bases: TGTGCCAGCACTTCGACTAGTCCCACGCAGTATTTT. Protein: CASTSTSPTQYF.

The CDR3 here is CASSLPTSNEQFF. The CDR3 nucleotides read TGTGCCAGTAGTCTCCCGACTTCCAATGAGCAGTTCTTC. The chain joins TRBV19 to TRBJ2-1, with D unresolved. The CDR3 has 13 residues. The germline gives CDR1 LNHDA, CDR2 SQIVND (reference sequence). Trimming took 5 bases from V and 6 from J, leaving 11 bases between them.